This T cell receptor beta chain derives from a study of shared clonotypes between healthy human individuals. As concerns this clone: Its antigen remains unidentified.

The protocol was immunoSEQ multiplex PCR, while the TCRdb copy is restricted to in-frame clones and leaves out a portion. The profile covers some 680,000 clones, with roughly 73% appearing a single time and around 1.8% taken by the ten largest. General study points: Naive subsets tended to show greater estimated richness than memory subsets.

The receptor comes from a woman under 40 in good health. Sequencing was performed on memory CD4+ T cells sorted from blood. Subset indicated: CD45RA-negative fraction.

CDR3 protein: CAIGTTNTGELFF. The CDR3 DNA follows: TGTGCCATTGGGACTACGAACACCGGGGAGCTGTTTTTT. V gene TRBV10-3 combines with J gene TRBJ2-2, with 7 bases matching TRBD2. The V and J ends lost 9 bases and 0 bases, in that order; junction bases with no gene match: 1. This CDR3 spans 13 amino acids. The germline V gene has CDR1 ENHRY and CDR2 SYGVKD.